The 2 T cell receptor beta chains listed next were all sequenced from one sample in a study of Graves' ophthalmopathy and Graves' hyperthyroidism. Amplified TCR beta CDR3 regions were obtained using RNA transcripts as template. An opening RT-PCR round employed HTBI primers and preceded a second-round multiplex PCR. TCRdb processed the multiplex PCR reads anew with MiXCR; each CDR3 protein has one entry. This table holds about 410,000 distinct CDR3 sequences, around 16% found once. The sample was peripheral blood. These receptors all come from a woman aged 18-35 years with Graves' ophthalmopathy.

This clonotype was counted ten times or more. The chain has TRBV6-5 and TRBJ1-1; D gene ambiguous. Looked up from germline, CDR1 is MNHEY and CDR2 is SVGAGI. Trimming cost V 0 bases and J 5 bases, with 7 bases left between them. This CDR3 spans 13 amino acids. This CDR3 reads CASSYSKGTEAFF. As DNA, the CDR3 is TGTGCCAGCAGTTACTCGAAGGGAACTGAAGCTTTCTTT.

This clonotype appeared many times. This chain joins TRBV19 and TRBJ2-7; a weak D match, TRBD1 (6 bases). The CDR3 extends over 12 amino acids. V lost 2 bases and J 5 bases, leaving 7 bases between the germline ends. The germline V gene has CDR1 LNHDA and CDR2 SQIVND (reference sequence). CDR3 protein: CASSIKGDEQYF. DNA for the CDR3: TGTGCCAGTAGTATAAAGGGGGACGAGCAGTACTTC.